Following are 19 T cell receptor beta chains from one sample sequenced in a study of shared clonotypes between healthy human individuals. CD45RO negativity and positive selection for CCR7 defined naive CD8 cells, a population that excluded terminally differentiated effector memory CD45RA+ cells. This table comes from immunoSEQ multiplex PCR, and its TCRdb copy is limited to in-frame clones, with some not included. The sample yields just over 2,000,000 clones, about 95% seen once. Sequencing used naive CD8+ T cells sorted from blood. The receptors shown here come from a man between 18 and 35 years old in good health.

This clone appeared once. This chain links TRBV9 with TRBJ1-4, with D tentatively TRBD1 (5 bases). The CDR3 spans 17 residues. Germline CDR1 is SGDLS and CDR2 is YYNGEE. V lost 0 bases and J lost 0, with 12 bases in between. DNA of the CDR3: TGTGCCAGCAGCGTAGGAGACAGTTTGTCAACTAATGAAAAACTGTTTTTT. Its protein product is CASSVGDSLSTNEKLFF. Looking up the rest from reference TRBV9 and TRBJ1-4 gives the full variable domain: DSGVTQTPKHLITATGQRVTLRCSPRSGDLSVYWYQQSLDQGLQFLIQYYNGEERAKGNILERFSAQQFPDLHSELNLSSLELGDSALYFCASSVGDSLSTNEKLFFGSGTQLSVL.

The V gene is TRBV27, the J gene TRBJ2-7; D is ambiguous. The CDR3 is made up of 13 amino acids. The V and J ends lost 6 bases and 7 bases respectively, with 16 bases between them. CDR1 is MNHEY, CDR2 SMNVEV, per germline (reference sequence). The CDR3 nucleotides read TGTGCCAGCAGCCTGACCCCCGAGACAGAGCAGTACTTC. Translated: CASSLTPETEQYF.

V gene TRBV6-1 combines with J gene TRBJ2-3; 7 bases agree with TRBD2. The V and J ends lost 3 bases and 1 base, in that order; junction bases with no gene match: 13. This CDR3 is built from 18 residues. CDR1 and CDR2 (germline): MNHNS, SASEGT. The CDR3 protein is CASSESSGSLWGTDTQYF. The CDR3 DNA reads TGTGCCAGCAGTGAGTCTAGCGGATCTCTTTGGGGCACAGATACGCAGTATTTT.

With regard to this clone: This sample also contains other DNA sequences that code for the same CDR3. This sequence joins TRBV4-1 and TRBJ2-7; D not certain. The CDR3 sequence is 12 residues long. Trimming stripped 4 bases from V and 3 bases from J, with 7 bases between. Germline values: CDR1 MGHRA, CDR2 YSYEKL. The CDR3 sequence is CASSRPGYEQYF. The DNA for the CDR3 is TGCGCCAGCAGCCGGCCCGGCTACGAGCAGTACTTC.

This chain joins TRBV10-3 and TRBJ2-2, with 8 positions matching TRBD2. V gave up 9 bases and J gave up 6 bases; unmatched junction bases: 9. The CDR3 runs 14 residues. CDR1 and CDR2 from the germline V gene are ENHRY and SYGVKD. CDR3 residues: CAIEAGADAGELFF. In DNA, the CDR3 is TGTGCCATAGAAGCGGGAGCAGATGCCGGGGAGCTGTTTTTT.

This clone was seen a single time. The V and J genes are TRBV11-2 and TRBJ1-6; no clear D gene. V was trimmed by 5 bases and J by 7 bases, leaving 15 bases between them. CDR3 length: 15 residues. Per germline, CDR1 SGHAT and CDR2 FQNNGV. CDR3 sequence: CASSQWDEKNSPLHF. DNA of the CDR3: TGTGCCAGCAGCCAATGGGATGAAAAGAATTCACCCCTCCACTTT.

The V gene is TRBV5-1, the J gene TRBJ1-5; no firm D call. CDR1 is SGHRS, CDR2 YFSETQ, per germline. Trimming took 3 bases from V and 3 from J, leaving 13 bases between them. The CDR3 covers 15 residues. In DNA form, the CDR3 reads TGCGCCAGCAGCTCGGTGGGCCCTACCAATCAGCCCCAGCATTTT. Protein: CASSSVGPTNQPQHF.

This chain uses TRBV2 with TRBJ2-3; D assignment may be TRBD1 or TRBD2 (5 bases each). V was clipped by 6 bases and J by 2 bases, with 15 bases between them. Germline V gives CDR1 SNHLY, CDR2 FYNNEI. This CDR3 has 15 amino acids. The CDR3 is CASRRGTSSTDTQYF. CDR3 DNA: TGTGCCAGCAGAAGGGGAACTAGTTCCACAGATACGCAGTATTTT.

Comment on this clone: Different DNA sequences within this sample yield the same CDR3. The V call is TRBV6-1, the J call TRBJ2-3; 9 bases map to TRBD2. This CDR3 spans 15 amino acids. Germline-derived CDR1 and CDR2 are MNHNS and SASEGT. The J segment lost 1 base and the V segment lost 3 bases, leaving 2 bases of the junction unmatched. CDR3 protein: CASSDLAGGTDTQYF. The DNA for the CDR3 is TGTGCCAGCAGTGACTTAGCGGGAGGCACAGATACGCAGTATTTT.

The chain links TRBV6-6 to TRBJ1-2; D gene uncertain. The V end was cut by 6 bases, the J end by 5 bases, with 16 bases between. This CDR3 region has 14 residues. The V gene's germline CDR1 is MNHNY and CDR2 SVGAGI (reference sequence). The CDR3 nucleotides are TGTGCCAGCAGCCCGGATACTCACGATTATGGCTACACCTTC. It codes for CASSPDTHDYGYTF.

The rearrangement joins TRBV7-9 to TRBJ2-5; 8 bases fit TRBD2. The CDR3 is made up of 15 amino acids. CDR1 is SEHNR and CDR2 is FQNEAQ in the germline V gene (reference sequence). With 5 bases clipped from V and 2 bases from J, the junction kept 7 bases outside the gene matches. This chain's CDR3 is CASSPGGANQETQYF. CDR3 sequence (DNA): TGTGCCAGCAGCCCGGGGGGGGCGAATCAAGAGACCCAGTACTTC.

The rearrangement links TRBV18 to TRBJ2-7, with D maybe TRBD1 (6 bases). This CDR3 contains 12 residues. Per germline, CDR1 KGHSH and CDR2 LQKENI. Trimming took off 6 bases at V and 4 bases at J, with 10 bases between the two ends. The CDR3: CASSLDRYEQYF. CDR3 DNA: TGTGCCAGCTCGCTCGACAGGTACGAGCAGTACTTC.

The CDR3 region has the DNA TGCGCCAGCAGCTTGGACGACCCGACGGTTCCCTACGAGCAGTACTTC. It specifies CASSLDDPTVPYEQYF. This chain links TRBV5-1 with TRBJ2-7; D uncertain. CDR3 size: 16 residues. The germline gives CDR1 SGHRS, CDR2 YFSETQ. Trimming took off 0 bases at V and 2 bases at J, with 15 bases between the two ends.

The chain carries TRBV7-6 and TRBJ1-2, with 7 bases aligning to TRBD1. After removal of 4 bases from V and 0 bases from J, the junction contained 5 bases not matched to a gene. The germline V gene has CDR1 SGHVS and CDR2 FNYEAQ. The CDR3 totals 15 residues. DNA of the CDR3: TGTGCCAGCAGCTCCGGACAGGACGCTAACTATGGCTACACCTTC. This codes for CASSSGQDANYGYTF.

This chain links TRBV7-9 with TRBJ1-4; weak D call: TRBD1 (5 bases). Trimming took off 5 bases at V and 3 bases at J, with 13 bases between the two ends. This CDR3 contains 15 residues. The germline V gene has CDR1 SEHNR and CDR2 FQNEAQ (reference sequence). CDR3 nucleotides: TGTGCCAGCAGCCAAATAGGGGACCCTAATGAAAAACTGTTTTTT. Its translation is CASSQIGDPNEKLFF.

The J gene is TRBJ2-3, the V gene TRBV27; weak D call: TRBD1 (6 bases). CDR3 length: 16 residues. Germline V CDR1 and CDR2: MNHEY, SMNVEV (reference sequence). V lost 4 bases and J lost 5, with 19 bases in between. The CDR3, as DNA: TGTGCCAGCAGTTCCCTGACAGGACCCACCGAAGATACGCAGTATTTT. Amino acids: CASSSLTGPTEDTQYF.

J is TRBJ2-7 and V is TRBV13; TRBD2 matches at 8 bases. The CDR3 contains 13 residues. Germline CDR1 PRHDT, CDR2 FYEKMQ (reference sequence). Unmatched junction bases numbered 6, after V lost 4 bases and J lost 7 bases. CDR3 protein: CASSSGGPKEQYF. DNA for the CDR3: TGTGCCAGCAGCTCGGGGGGGCCCAAGGAGCAGTACTTC.

The CDR3 DNA sequence: TGTGCCAGCAGCTTCACAATCGGACTAGCGGGAACCTACGAGCAGTACTTC. Translated, it gives CASSFTIGLAGTYEQYF. V and J are TRBV5-6 and TRBJ2-7; the match to TRBD2 covers 12 bases. Trimming took 2 bases from V and 2 from J; bases not matched to a gene: 8. The CDR3 is made up of 17 amino acids. From germline, CDR1 is SGHDT and CDR2 YYEEEE.

The chain has TRBV7-9 and TRBJ2-5; D ambiguous. The CDR3 sequence is 12 residues long. Deletions cut 5 bases from V and 4 bases from J, with 8 bases between. The germline gives CDR1 SEHNR, CDR2 FQNEAQ (reference sequence). CDR3 residues: CASSGVRETQYF. CDR3 sequence (DNA): TGTGCCAGCAGCGGTGTAAGAGAGACCCAGTACTTC.